The text below deals with one TCR beta chain. Per germline, CDR1 MNHEY and CDR2 SMNVEV (reference sequence). Trimming left V 3 bases short and J 0 bases short, with 8 bases between. This CDR3 spans 15 amino acids. This record belongs to a study of blood T cell repertoires in COVID-19. Study details: Specimens from acute and convalescent COVID-19 originated in the United States, Italy and Spain. Nucleic acid was either cDNA or gDNA, and it came from T cells, B-cell-depleted T cells, or PBMCs.

In the authors' workflow: Amplification with reference gene primers provided the estimates of nucleated cell counts. Profiling relied on immunoSEQ multiplex PCR, and the TCRdb table lists in-frame clones only, not all of them. The D gene and trimming were derived from the DNA, and the V and J assignments and clone size from that table. This table has about 230,000 clones, over 65% appearing once. The specimen was peripheral blood. The chain links TRBV27 to TRBJ2-2; no reliable D call. This TCR came from a woman in her 70s with active or convalescent COVID-19. CDR3 residues: CASSFGRPNTGELFF. CDR3 sequence (DNA): TGTGCCAGCAGTTTTGGCAGGCCGAACACCGGGGAGCTGTTTTTT.